This paragraph reports one TCR beta chain. These data are taken from a study of blood T cell repertoires in COVID-19. About the research overall: Samples came from the United States, Italy and Spain, spanning acute and convalescent COVID-19. PBMCs, B-cell-depleted T cells, or T cells were the source of the cDNA or gDNA that made up the material.

Original methodology: Cell counts per sample came from amplifying reference gene primers. The assay was immunoSEQ multiplex PCR, and TCRdb's table has in-frame clones only and misses some. Clone size and the V and J calls come from that table; the DNA yielded D and trimming. The sample lists about 45,000 clones; 80% to 90% were seen once. The length of the CDR3 is 16 residues. V was cut by 2 bases and J by 0 bases, with 11 bases left in between. CDR1 is MNHNY and CDR2 is SVGAGI in the germline V gene (reference sequence). The chain links TRBV6-6 to TRBJ1-5; perhaps TRBD1 as D (6 bases). The material sequenced was peripheral blood. This TCR came from a human donor in a cohort sampled during active COVID-19. The CDR3 reads CASSYPGTTSNQPQHF. CDR3 DNA: TGTGCCAGCAGTTACCCCGGGACAACTAGCAATCAGCCCCAGCATTTT.